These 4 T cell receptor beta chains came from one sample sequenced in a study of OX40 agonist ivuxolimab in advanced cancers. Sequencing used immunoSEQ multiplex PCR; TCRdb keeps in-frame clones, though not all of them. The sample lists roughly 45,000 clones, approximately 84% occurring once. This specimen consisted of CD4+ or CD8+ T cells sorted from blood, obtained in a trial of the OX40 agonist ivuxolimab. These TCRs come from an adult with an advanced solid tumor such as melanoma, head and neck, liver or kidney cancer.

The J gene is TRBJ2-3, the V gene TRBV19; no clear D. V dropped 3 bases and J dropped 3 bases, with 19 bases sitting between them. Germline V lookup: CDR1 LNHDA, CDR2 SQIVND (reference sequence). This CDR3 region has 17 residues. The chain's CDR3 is CASSMDLGQDGTDTQYF. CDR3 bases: TGTGCCAGTAGTATGGATTTAGGGCAGGACGGTACAGATACGCAGTATTTT.

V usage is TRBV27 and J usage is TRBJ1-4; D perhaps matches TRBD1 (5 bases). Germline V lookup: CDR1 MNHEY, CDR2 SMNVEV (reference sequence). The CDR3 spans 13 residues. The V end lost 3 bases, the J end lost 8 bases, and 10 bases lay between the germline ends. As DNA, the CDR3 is TGTGCCAGCAGTTTCCAGGGTCCGGAAAAACTGTTTTTT. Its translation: CASSFQGPEKLFF.

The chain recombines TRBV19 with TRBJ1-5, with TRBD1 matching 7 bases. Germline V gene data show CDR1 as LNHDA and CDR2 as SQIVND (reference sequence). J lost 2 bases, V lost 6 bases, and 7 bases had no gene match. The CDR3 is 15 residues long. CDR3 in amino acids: CASRIRDSGNQPQHF. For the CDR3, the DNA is TGTGCCAGTAGGATTCGGGACAGTGGCAATCAGCCCCAGCATTTT.

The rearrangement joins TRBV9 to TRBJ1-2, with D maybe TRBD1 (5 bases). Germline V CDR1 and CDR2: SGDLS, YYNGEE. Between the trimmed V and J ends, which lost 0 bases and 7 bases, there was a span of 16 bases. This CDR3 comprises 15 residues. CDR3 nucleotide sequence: TGTGCCAGCAGCGTAGGAGGGCAGGGATGGGTTGGCTACACCTTC. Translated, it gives CASSVGGQGWVGYTF.